This TCR beta chain was sequenced in a study of shared clonotypes between healthy human individuals. There were no recent acute infections or vaccinations among the donors, who were healthy HIV-negative adults. Per the germline V gene, CDR1 is SNHLY and CDR2 is FYNNEI. This CDR3 spans 12 amino acids. Across several immunoSEQ plates, the genomic DNA of each subset was split evenly. Some 30,000 T cell genomes (about 0.3 ug DNA) went into each PBMC replicate. The data were produced by immunoSEQ multiplex PCR, yet TCRdb's version contains in-frame clones alone and is incomplete. The data show about 560,000 clones, around three quarters seen once. This clone was seen more than once but under ten times. Compared with germline, one end of the junction differs, possibly owing to a read error. The same CDR3 can be traced to other DNA sequences in this sample.

This TCR derives from a woman between 40 and 55 years old in good health. Some clones in this sample may be carry-over from other donors' samples. Sample: PBMCs. The V call is TRBV2, the J call TRBJ1-2; D call uncertain. The CDR3 nucleotides read TGTGCCAGCACGGGTCCTAATTATGGCTACACCTTC. The encoded protein is CASTGPNYGYTF.